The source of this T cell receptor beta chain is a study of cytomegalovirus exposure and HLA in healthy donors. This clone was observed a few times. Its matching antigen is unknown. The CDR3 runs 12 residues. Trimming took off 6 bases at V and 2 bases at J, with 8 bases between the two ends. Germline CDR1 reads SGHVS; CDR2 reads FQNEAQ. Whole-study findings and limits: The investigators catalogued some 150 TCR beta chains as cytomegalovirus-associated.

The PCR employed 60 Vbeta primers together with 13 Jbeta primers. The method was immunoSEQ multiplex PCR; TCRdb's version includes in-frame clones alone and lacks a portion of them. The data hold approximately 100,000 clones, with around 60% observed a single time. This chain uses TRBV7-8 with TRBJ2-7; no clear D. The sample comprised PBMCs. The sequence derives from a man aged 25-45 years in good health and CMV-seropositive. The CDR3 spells CASRSPPYEQYF. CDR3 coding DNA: TGTGCCAGCAGAAGCCCCCCCTACGAGCAGTACTTC.